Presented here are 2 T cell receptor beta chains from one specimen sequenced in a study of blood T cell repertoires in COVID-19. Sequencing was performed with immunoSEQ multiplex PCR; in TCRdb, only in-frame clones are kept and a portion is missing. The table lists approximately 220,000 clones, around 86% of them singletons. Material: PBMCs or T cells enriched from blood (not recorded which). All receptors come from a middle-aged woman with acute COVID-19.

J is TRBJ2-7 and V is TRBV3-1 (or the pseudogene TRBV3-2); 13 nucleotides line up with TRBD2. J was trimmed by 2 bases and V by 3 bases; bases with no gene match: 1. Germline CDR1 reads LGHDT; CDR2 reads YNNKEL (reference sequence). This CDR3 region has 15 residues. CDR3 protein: CASSQGLAGPYEQYF. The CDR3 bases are TGTGCCAGCAGCCAGGGACTAGCGGGGCCCTACGAGCAGTACTTC.

CDR3 in DNA: TGTGCCAGCAGTTACTCGATGGACAGGGGAATGAACAATGAGCAGTTCTTC. This translates into CASSYSMDRGMNNEQFF. The chain combines TRBV6-2 or TRBV6-3 with TRBJ2-1; 9 bases map to TRBD1. V lost 0 bases, J lost 5 bases, and 8 bases stayed unmatched. The CDR3 contains 17 residues. Germline assignment: CDR1 MNHEY and CDR2 SVGEGT.